This passage covers 3 T cell receptor beta chains from one sample sequenced in a study of T cell responses to AZD1222 COVID-19 vaccine. Profiled with immunoSEQ multiplex PCR; TCRdb holds only in-frame clones, not every one. This table has 170,000 or so clones, over 75% appearing once. The sample in question was peripheral blood, obtained on day 0 of AZD1222 vaccination. Every receptor here comes from an adult in good health.

This clone was detected once. The chain carries TRBV6-1 and TRBJ1-2, with a tentative D call TRBD1 (6 bases). The germline V gene encodes CDR1 MNHNS and CDR2 SASEGT. CDR3 length: 15 residues. Trimming took off 0 bases at V and 6 bases at J, with 14 bases between the two ends. CDR3 loop: CASSEAKGGRDGYTF. The CDR3 region has the DNA TGTGCCAGCAGTGAAGCTAAGGGGGGTCGGGATGGCTACACCTTC.

The J gene is TRBJ2-2, the V gene TRBV6-1; possibly TRBD1 or TRBD2 for D (5 bases each). Per germline, CDR1 MNHNS and CDR2 SASEGT. The germline V and J ends were trimmed by 7 bases and 3 bases, with 12 bases remaining between them. This CDR3 spans 14 amino acids. CDR3 region: CASMWQGDTGELFF. CDR3 DNA sequence: TGTGCCAGCATGTGGCAGGGAGACACCGGGGAGCTGTTTTTT.

The chain recombines TRBV5-6 with TRBJ2-7; TRBD2 aligns across 7 bases. This CDR3 has 14 amino acids. Germline CDR1 and CDR2: SGHDT and YYEEEE. V gave up 7 bases and J gave up 4 bases; unmatched junction bases: 11. In DNA, the CDR3 is TGTGCCAGCGGGGAGGGGCCAGGGTGGTACGAGCAGTACTTC. It yields the protein CASGEGPGWYEQYF.